A selection of T cell receptor beta chains follows, all from one sample in a study of OX40 agonist ivuxolimab in advanced cancers. TCRdb keeps only in-frame clones here, not all; method: immunoSEQ multiplex PCR. The sample holds fewer than 40,000 clones, roughly 90% seen once. The sample in question was CD4+ or CD8+ T cells sorted from blood, obtained in a trial of the OX40 agonist ivuxolimab. The receptors derive from an adult with an advanced solid tumor such as melanoma, head and neck, liver or kidney cancer. CDR3s include the opening cysteine and the closing phenylalanine or tryptophan. The D gene is left open where the match is weak. Part of the rows lack a size; the others show once, few, many or a class for expanded clones.

size	V	J	D	DNA	CDR3
-	TRBV6-5	TRBJ2-7	-	TGTGCCAGCAGTCCTGGACGGACTTACGAGCAGTACTTC	CASSPGRTYEQYF
once	TRBV4-1	TRBJ2-5	TRBD1	TGCGCCAGCAGCCCCTACTCACAGGGGGCTGGGCGAGAGACCCAGTACTTC	CASSPYSQGAGRETQYF
-	TRBV4-1	TRBJ1-5	-	TGCGCCAGCAGCAGTGGGACAAATAGCAATCAGCCCCAGCATTTT	CASSSGTNSNQPQHF
-	TRBV4-3	TRBJ2-3	-	TGCGCCAGCAGCCACCCACGAAGAGGTCAGCTTAGACCCACAGATACGCAGTATTTT	CASSHPRRGQLRPTDTQYF
-	TRBV25-1	TRBJ1-5	-	TGTGCCAGCAGTGAATGGTCCGCAGCCATATTATCAGGGCCCCAGCATTTT	CASSEWSAAILSGPQHF
-	TRBV5-6	TRBJ1-5	TRBD1	TGTGCCAGCAGCTTGGGGACAGGGGATCAGCCCCAGCATTTT	CASSLGTGDQPQHF
-	TRBV7-9	TRBJ1-3	-	TGTGCCAGCAGCCAAAACACCATATATTTT	CASSQNTIYF
-	TRBV19	TRBJ2-5	TRBD1	TGTGCCAGTACCCCGACAGGGTCCCAAGAGATCCAGTACTTC	CASTPTGSQEIQYF
few	TRBV4-1	TRBJ1-2	TRBD1	TGCGCCAGCAGCCAAGATCGGTCCGGGACAGGGAACTATGGCTACACCTTC	CASSQDRSGTGNYGYTF
-	TRBV6-5	TRBJ1-2	-	TGTGCCAGCAGTTACCGCTCCGTAGCTAACTATGGCTACACCTTC	CASSYRSVANYGYTF
-	TRBV11-2	TRBJ2-1	TRBD2	TGTGCCAGCAGCTTAGAGACTAGCCGTCATGAGCAGTTCTTC	CASSLETSRHEQFF
-	TRBV6-5	TRBJ1-1	-	TGTGCCAGCAGCATGACAGTGGAAAGCACTGAAGCTTTCTTT	CASSMTVESTEAFF
-	TRBV4-1	TRBJ1-1	-	TGCGCCAGCAGCCCCGCCGATCGCGGCACTGAAGCTTTCTTT	CASSPADRGTEAFF
-	TRBV25-1	TRBJ2-7	-	TGTGCCAGCAGGGGCGGGGAGCAGTACTTC	CASRGGEQYF
-	TRBV18	TRBJ2-6	-	TGTGCCAGCTCACCACCGCTCGGGGCTCCTGGGGCCAACGTCCTGACTTTC	CASSPPLGAPGANVLTF
-	TRBV30	TRBJ2-1	-	TGTGCCTCCTCCCCGGGACTCCAGGATGAGCAGTTCTTC	CASSPGLQDEQFF
-	TRBV6-4	TRBJ2-1	-	TGTGCCAGCAGTGAGCAGGGGGGGCCCTACAATGAGCAGTTCTTC	CASSEQGGPYNEQFF
-	TRBV4-1	TRBJ2-2	-	TGCGCCAGCAGCCAAGGAGGAGGGGGCCGGGAGCTGTTTTTT	CASSQGGGGRELFF
-	TRBV7-8	TRBJ2-1	-	TGTGCCAGCAGCTTCGAAACAAGTTACAATGAGCAGTTCTTC	CASSFETSYNEQFF
-	TRBV4-1	TRBJ2-6	-	TGCGCCAGCAGCCAAGATCCCGGGGCCAACGTCCTGACTTTC	CASSQDPGANVLTF
-	TRBV7-9	TRBJ2-1	-	TGTGCCAGCAGCTTAGCCGGTGAGCAGTTCTTC	CASSLAGEQFF
-	TRBV6-4	TRBJ2-3	TRBD2	TGTGCCAGCTCCCGGGAGGACACAGATACGCAGTATTTT	CASSREDTDTQYF
-	TRBV5-6	TRBJ1-3	-	TGTGCCAGCAGCTTGGGTCCCAATCGACTAGTCGGTCCTGGAAACACCATATATTTT	CASSLGPNRLVGPGNTIYF
-	TRBV30	TRBJ1-2	TRBD1	TGTGCCTGGAGTGTCGGACAGGTCAATAACTATGGCTACACCTTC	CAWSVGQVNNYGYTF
-	TRBV5-1	TRBJ2-7	-	TGCGCCAGCAGCTCCGGCTACGGGTTCTACGAGCAGTACTTC	CASSSGYGFYEQYF
-	TRBV4-1	TRBJ2-1	-	TGCGCCAGCAGCCAAGATCGGTTTCAGTTACTTCTGGACTCGCACAATGAGCAGTTCTTC	CASSQDRFQLLLDSHNEQFF
-	TRBV5-8	TRBJ1-5	-	TGTGCCAGCATGGAATCACCCGGCGGACAGCCCCAGCATTTT	CASMESPGGQPQHF
-	TRBV7-9	TRBJ2-5	-	TGCGCCAGCAGCTTGGTTGTCATGGAGACCCAGTACTTC	CASSLVVMETQYF
-	TRBV7-2	TRBJ2-1	TRBD2	TGTGCCAGCAGTCTTTTTGGCGGGGGGGCCATTCTCGATGAGCAGTTCTTC	CASSLFGGGAILDEQFF
once	TRBV5-1	TRBJ1-1	-	TGCGCCAGCAGCCCGGGACCTATGAACACTGAAGCTTTCTTT	CASSPGPMNTEAFF
once	TRBV5-4	TRBJ1-2	-	TGTGCCAGCAGCTTGTTTGGGGACCCTAACTATGGCTACACCTTC	CASSLFGDPNYGYTF
-	TRBV7-9	TRBJ1-2	-	TGTGCCAGCAGCTTCGGAGACAACTATGGCTACACCTTC	CASSFGDNYGYTF
-	TRBV5-8	TRBJ1-2	TRBD1	TGTGCCAGCACCCTACAGGGGGCTGATGGCTACACCTTC	CASTLQGADGYTF
-	TRBV11-2	TRBJ2-1	TRBD2	TGTGCCAGCATCCCGGCAAGCGGGGGGATCTACAATGAGCAGTTCTTC	CASIPASGGIYNEQFF
-	TRBV7-2	TRBJ2-3	TRBD2	TGTGCCAGCAGCTACCTAGCGGGGCCCACAGATACGCAGTATTTT	CASSYLAGPTDTQYF
-	TRBV6-5	TRBJ2-1	-	TGTGCCAGCAGTTACTTGGGGGTGGATGAGCAGTTCTTC	CASSYLGVDEQFF
-	TRBV2	TRBJ1-1	-	TGTGCCAGCAGCGAAGAACTATACACTGAAGCTTTCTTT	CASSEELYTEAFF